This is a list of T cell receptor beta chains from one sample in a study of shared clonotypes between healthy human individuals. TCRdb keeps only in-frame clones here, not all; method: immunoSEQ multiplex PCR. Altogether millions of clones are present, 90% to 95% being singletons, with the ten largest covering under 0.15%. Sequencing used naive CD4+ T cells sorted from blood. These receptors came from a man aged 18 to 30 in good health. CDR3s include the opening cysteine and the closing phenylalanine or tryptophan. Each record gives: V gene, CDR3 protein.

>TRBV11-2
CASSSRDTYNEQFF
>TRBV5-1
CASSRSGSGTEAFF
>TRBV7-2
CASSRRTDTQYF
>TRBV5-1
CASTLQSWGETQYF
>TRBV30
CAWSERLRGTEAFF
>TRBV11-1
CASSWDRGGEQFF
>TRBV30
CAWSVVQGAGRSSPLHF
>TRBV5-1
CASSLIGFREYEQYF
>TRBV5-4
CASSPGTSGSAETQYF
>TRBV7-3
CASSLKTGVGTDTQYF
>TRBV2
CASSVREVHGYTF
>TRBV5-4
CASSIGIAGGETQYF
>TRBV13
CASSPPGQGYEQYF
>TRBV20-1
CSSSLYNEQFF
>TRBV7-9
CASSPPLAAKGNEQFF
>TRBV7-2
CASSLASRTNHQPQHF
>TRBV25-1
CASSVGKGTPYNEQFF
>TRBV11-2
CASRTRLGTDTQYF
>TRBV10-2
CASSERRSSSPLHF
>TRBV5-1
CASSSRTYDGELFF
>TRBV29-1
CSGQGNEKLFF
>TRBV28
CASTDRGRWVKSGYTF
>TRBV5-6
CASSLVETQGNTIYF
>TRBV6-6
CAGRTVNTEAFF
>TRBV4-3
CASSQGVSTGTQYF
>TRBV15
CATSSLAELTDTQYF
>TRBV4-1
CASSQGRSGIYEQYF
>TRBV6-1
CASRAAGTEAFF
>TRBV4-1
CASSQDKAGTGAETQYF